This T cell receptor beta chain comes out of a study of technical replicates of blood from several donors. Deletions cut 2 bases from V and 3 bases from J, with 8 bases between. Germline CDR1 reads SGHRS; CDR2 reads YFSETQ. The CDR3 runs 13 residues. Clones were sequenced by immunoSEQ multiplex PCR, and TCRdb holds only the in-frame ones, with some missing. Of around 84,000 clones in the sample, 97% were seen once. The chain uses TRBV5-1 and TRBJ1-2; possibly TRBD1 for D (5 bases). The sequence derives from a human donor in good health. The sequenced sample was T cells isolated from PBMCs. The CDR3 coding sequence is TGCGCCAGCAGCTTCCAGGGTTACTATGGCTACACCTTC. Translation: CASSFQGYYGYTF. The whole variable domain, remainder taken from reference TRBV5-1 and TRBJ1-2, is KAGVTQTPRYLIKTRGQQVTLSCSPISGHRSVSWYQQTPGQGLQFLFEYFSETQRNKGNFPGRFSGRQFSNSRSEMNVSTLELGDSALYLCASSFQGYYGYTFGSGTRLTVV.